The entry that follows covers one TCR beta chain sequence. Antigen unknown. The data are from a study of cytomegalovirus exposure and HLA in healthy donors. Whole-study context: In an early release, HLA-typed donors contributed 80 million to 95 million unique TCR sequences.

60 Vbeta and 13 Jbeta primers were used in PCR. The repertoire was sequenced with immunoSEQ multiplex PCR; TCRdb's copy has only in-frame clones and lacks some. The table shows 120,000 to 150,000 clones, with 61% occurring only once. Study-level results: Reports indicate that TCR beta sequences accurately predicted the HLA-A and HLA-B alleles of most subjects.

The CDR3 covers 17 residues. Germline V gene sequence: CDR1 SGHRS, CDR2 YFSETQ. V shed 0 bases and J 5 bases; nucleotides not matched to a gene: 11. This TCR derives from a male donor in good health and CMV-seronegative. The chain has TRBV5-1 and TRBJ1-2; 9 bases agree with TRBD1. Sequenced material: PBMCs. The CDR3 sequence is CASSLGQTGGAGYGYTF. CDR3 nucleotide sequence: TGCGCCAGCAGCTTGGGACAAACAGGGGGCGCAGGGTATGGCTACACCTTC.